These 28 T cell receptor beta chains were sequenced from one sample in a study of cytomegalovirus exposure and HLA in healthy donors. The PCR had 60 Vbeta and 13 Jbeta primers. Generated by immunoSEQ multiplex PCR, the TCRdb table keeps only in-frame clones and is missing some. The sample lists 140,000 to 150,000 clones; 72% were seen once. Sequencing was carried out using PBMCs. These receptors were collected from a man in his forties in good health and CMV-seronegative.

This clone was recorded a few times. Here the CDR3 DNA reads TGTGCCAGTAGTATTTTGGGGACACAAAATCAGCCCCAGCATTTT. Protein sequence: CASSILGTQNQPQHF. This chain joins TRBV19 and TRBJ1-5, with D possibly matching TRBD1 (6 bases). The CDR3 spans 15 residues. The ends were cut back, 3 bases at V and 4 bases at J, with 13 bases in the middle. Per the germline V gene, CDR1 is LNHDA and CDR2 is SQIVND (reference sequence).

The chain employs TRBV7-9 and TRBJ2-1; 10 bases are shared with TRBD2. This CDR3 region has 16 residues. V lost 6 bases and J lost 5; bases outside the gene matches: 10. Germline loops: CDR1 SEHNR, CDR2 FQNEAQ (reference sequence). CDR3 sequence: CASRPRTSGLDNEQFF. The CDR3 region has the DNA TGTGCCAGCAGACCACGGACTAGCGGACTTGACAATGAGCAGTTCTTC. Drawing the rest from reference TRBV7-9 and TRBJ2-1, the complete variable domain is DTGVSQNPRHKITKRGQNVTFRCDPISEHNRLYWYRQTLGQGPEFLTYFQNEAQLEKSRLLSDRFSAERPKGSFSTLEIQRTEQGDSAMYLCASRPRTSGLDNEQFFGPGTRLTVL.

The V call is TRBV6-4, the J call TRBJ2-4; 10 positions agree with TRBD1. The junction had 7 bases not matched to a gene; V was cut back by 3 bases and J by 8 bases. The CDR3 spans 15 residues. Germline CDR1 MRHNA, CDR2 SNTAGT. CDR3 in DNA: TGTGCCAGCAGTGAAGGGACAGGGGCAGGGGACATTCAGTACTTC. It encodes CASSEGTGAGDIQYF.

The rearrangement links TRBV7-6 to TRBJ2-5; 9 nucleotides agree with TRBD2. The trim removed 2 bases at V and 2 bases at J, leaving 0 bases unmatched. The germline V gene encodes CDR1 SGHVS and CDR2 FNYEAQ. This CDR3 region has 14 residues. Here the CDR3 reads CASSLLAGQETQYF. The CDR3 DNA is TGTGCCAGCAGCTTACTAGCGGGGCAAGAGACCCAGTACTTC.

The chain carries TRBV2 and TRBJ2-5, with 14 nucleotides matching TRBD2. This CDR3 region has 16 residues. The junction had 8 bases not matched to a gene; V was cut back by 6 bases and J by 5 bases. Germline V gene data show CDR1 as SNHLY and CDR2 as FYNNEI. The CDR3 loop reads CASRTSGGAGAETQYF. CDR3 coding DNA: TGTGCCAGCAGGACTAGCGGGGGGGCGGGGGCGGAGACCCAGTACTTC.

This rearrangement joins TRBV6-6 to TRBJ1-5, with D possibly TRBD1 on 5 matching bases. Per the germline V gene, CDR1 is MNHNY and CDR2 is SVGAGI (reference sequence). The germline V and J ends were trimmed by 6 bases and 4 bases, with 10 bases remaining between them. The CDR3 contains 13 residues. As DNA, the CDR3 is TGTGCCAGCAGCATAGGGGTGAATCAGCCCCAGCATTTT. Encoded protein: CASSIGVNQPQHF.

The chain carries TRBV28 and TRBJ1-2; TRBD1 is a possible D gene (5 bases). V was shortened by 3 bases and J by 2 bases, with 10 bases between the two germline ends. The V gene's germline CDR1 is MDHEN and CDR2 SYDVKM. This CDR3 spans 14 amino acids. This CDR3 is CASSLGGDNYGYTF. In nucleotides, the CDR3 is TGTGCCAGCAGTTTGGGGGGGGACAACTATGGCTACACCTTC.

V usage is TRBV6-4 and J usage is TRBJ2-6, with TRBD1 as a possible D gene (6 bases). The CDR3 length is 16 residues. V was cut by 2 bases and J by 2 bases, with 10 bases left in between. Germline assignment: CDR1 MRHNA and CDR2 SNTAGT. The CDR3 DNA reads as TGTGCCAGCAGTGACACCTCAGGGGCTGGGGCCAACGTCCTGACTTTC. Translating gives CASSDTSGAGANVLTF.

This clone was observed a handful of times. The chain recombines TRBV7-6 with TRBJ2-5; D is undetermined. The end of the DNA aligns better with TRBJ2-7, so the J call may be wrong. Per germline, CDR1 SGHVS and CDR2 FNYEAQ. This CDR3 comprises 14 residues. The CDR3 region is CASSLVAENYEQYF. The CDR3 bases are TGTGCCAGCAGCTTAGTGGCGGAAAACTACGAGCAGTACTTC.

V usage is TRBV27 and J usage is TRBJ1-2; TRBD1 aligns across 8 bases. V lost 4 bases and J lost 5; bases outside the gene matches: 3. The germline CDR1 and CDR2 sequences are MNHEY and SMNVEV (reference sequence). CDR3 length: 13 residues. The CDR3 sequence is CASSYRTGYGYTF. Here the CDR3 DNA reads TGTGCCAGCAGTTACCGGACAGGGTATGGCTACACCTTC.

This clone was observed once. V gene TRBV10-2 combines with J gene TRBJ2-3; no clear D. Trimming pared 6 bases from V and 6 bases from J, leaving 13 bases between. This CDR3 has 13 residues. Germline CDR1 is WSHSY and CDR2 is SAAADI. The CDR3 DNA sequence: TGCGCCAGCAGGAGAGGTCGTGATGATACGCAGTATTTT. As protein: CASRRGRDDTQYF.

This clone was recorded a few times. The rearrangement joins TRBV5-4 to TRBJ2-7; possible D gene TRBD2, 7 bases. Trimming left V 7 bases short and J 6 bases short, with 23 bases between. Germline assignment: CDR1 SGHNT and CDR2 YYREEE (reference sequence). The CDR3 covers 15 residues. In DNA, the CDR3 is TGTGCCAGCGCTCTAGGGGGGCGGGAGTATAGCGAGCAGTACTTC. It specifies CASALGGREYSEQYF.

This rearrangement joins TRBV30 to TRBJ1-2, with D uncertain. V was cut by 3 bases and J by 8 bases, with 10 bases left in between. Germline assignment: CDR1 GTSNPN and CDR2 SVGIG (reference sequence). CDR3 length: 11 amino acids. The CDR3 here is CAWRRGRGYTF. CDR3 sequence (DNA): TGTGCCTGGAGGCGAGGGCGAGGCTACACCTTC.

The chain recombines TRBV29-1 with TRBJ1-5, with 7 positions matching TRBD1. J was trimmed by 7 bases and V by 5 bases; bases with no gene match: 14. The CDR3 is made up of 15 amino acids. The germline gives CDR1 SQVTM, CDR2 ANQGSEA. The DNA of the CDR3 is TGCAGCGTTCAGGTTTGGTCAGGGGGTGACCAGCCCCAGCATTTT. Translation gives CSVQVWSGGDQPQHF.

The sample holds a few counts of this clone. The rearrangement joins TRBV6-1 to TRBJ2-7; D remains unclear. CDR3 length: 14 amino acids. Trimming cost V 6 bases and J 2 bases, with 14 bases left between them. Germline CDR1 is MNHNS and CDR2 is SASEGT. The chain's CDR3 is CASSQESYTYEQYF. Written as DNA, the CDR3 is TGTGCCAGCAGCCAGGAATCTTACACCTACGAGCAGTACTTC.

The rearrangement links TRBV7-2 to TRBJ1-1, with D possibly TRBD1 on 5 matching bases. V lost 3 bases and J 6 bases, leaving 11 bases between the germline ends. CDR1 is SGHTA and CDR2 is FQGNSA in the germline V gene. The length of the CDR3 is 13 residues. The CDR3 bases are TGTGCCAGCAGCTTTACCCAGGGCTCTGAAGCTTTCTTT. Protein sequence: CASSFTQGSEAFF. Supplemented by reference TRBV7-2 and TRBJ1-1, the full variable domain reads GAGVSQSPSNKVTEKGKDVELRCDPISGHTALYWYRQSLGQGLEFLIYFQGNSAPDKSGLPSDRFSAERTGGSVSTLTIQRTQQEDSAVYLCASSFTQGSEAFFGQGTRLTVV.

The chain employs TRBV19 and TRBJ1-5; the match to TRBD1 covers 7 bases. The junction had 9 bases not matched to a gene; V was cut back by 8 bases and J by 8 bases. Germline V lookup: CDR1 LNHDA, CDR2 SQIVND (reference sequence). The CDR3 is made up of 13 amino acids. CDR3 sequence reads: CASGRQGDKPQHF. The CDR3 nucleotides read TGTGCCAGTGGCAGGCAGGGGGATAAGCCCCAGCATTTT.

This chain connects TRBV4-3 to TRBJ2-3; 12 bases map to TRBD2. Germline V CDR1 and CDR2: LGHNA, YSLEER. Unmatched junction bases numbered 1, after V lost 4 bases and J lost 2 bases. This CDR3 comprises 15 residues. The CDR3 is CASSRTSGNTDTQYF. The CDR3 DNA follows: TGCGCCAGCAGCCGGACTAGCGGGAACACAGATACGCAGTATTTT.

The chain uses TRBV7-2 and TRBJ2-1, with 7 bases matching TRBD1. Looked up from germline, CDR1 is SGHTA and CDR2 is FQGNSA. V was clipped by 5 bases and J by 6 bases; unmatched bases: 4. CDR3 length equals 13 residues. CDR3 bases: TGTGCCAGCAGCGGACGGACAGGCAATGAGCAGTTCTTC. The encoded protein is CASSGRTGNEQFF.

The rearrangement joins TRBV27 to TRBJ1-5; the match to TRBD1 covers 7 bases. The CDR3 is 15 residues long. Germline loops: CDR1 MNHEY, CDR2 SMNVEV (reference sequence). Trimming at V came to 6 bases and at J to 3 bases, leaving 8 bases not matched to a gene. DNA of the CDR3: TGTGCCAGCAGGCCCCGAGGACAGGACAATCAGCCCCAGCATTTT. Translation: CASRPRGQDNQPQHF.

This clone turned up a few times. At one of its ends the junction is not consistent with the germline gene, which may arise from a read error. The chain has TRBV30 and TRBJ1-5; D is perhaps TRBD1 (5 bases). The CDR3 loop spans 14 amino acids. CDR1 is GTSNPN and CDR2 is SVGIG in the germline V gene (reference sequence). In DNA, the CDR3 is TGTGCCTGGAGAAGACAGCAAGAAAATCAGCCCCAGAATTTT. Translation: CAWRRQQENQPQNF.

Only one count was recorded for this clone. The chain has TRBV5-1 and TRBJ2-5; D perhaps matches TRBD2 (8 bases). V dropped 5 bases and J dropped 4 bases, with 15 bases sitting between them. Germline V gene lookup returns CDR1 SGHRS and CDR2 YFSETQ. This CDR3 contains 14 residues. DNA of the CDR3: TGCGCCAGCAGAGCCGGGAGGGGGCGAGAGACCCAGTACTTC. It yields the protein CASRAGRGRETQYF.

This rearrangement joins TRBV18 to TRBJ2-7, with 11 bases that match TRBD1. This CDR3 is built from 15 residues. V trimming: 1 base; J trimming: 3 bases; junction bases outside the gene matches: 2. Germline CDR1 is KGHSH and CDR2 is LQKENI. The CDR3 coding sequence is TGTGCCAGCTCACCACGGACAGGGGGCATCTACGAGCAGTACTTC. Protein product: CASSPRTGGIYEQYF. Full variable domain (rest looked up from reference TRBV18 and TRBJ2-7): NAGVMQNPRHLVRRRGQEARLRCSPMKGHSHVYWYRQLPEEGLKFMVYLQKENIIDESGMPKERFSAEFPKEGPSILRIQQVVRGDSAAYFCASSPRTGGIYEQYFGPGTRLTVT.

The V and J genes are TRBV7-6 and TRBJ2-7; 7 bases are a match to TRBD1. The CDR3 is 15 residues long. Trimming took 5 bases from V and 7 from J; bases not matched to a gene: 14. Germline assignment: CDR1 SGHVS and CDR2 FNYEAQ. CDR3 nucleotide sequence: TGTGCCAGCAGCCCTCCGGGACAGTTCTACGGAGAGCAGTACTTC. Protein: CASSPPGQFYGEQYF.

V gene TRBV6-1 combines with J gene TRBJ2-1; D not certain. The V end was cut by 0 bases, the J end by 4 bases, with 7 bases between. The CDR3 totals 14 residues. From germline, CDR1 is MNHNS and CDR2 SASEGT. In DNA, the CDR3 is TGTGCCAGCAGTGAAGCGGCAATTTACAATGAGCAGTTCTTC. The encoded protein is CASSEAAIYNEQFF.

This clone came up a few times. This chain joins TRBV30 and TRBJ2-7; 9 bases fit TRBD2. The CDR3 covers 14 residues. Per the germline V gene, CDR1 is GTSNPN and CDR2 is SVGIG (reference sequence). Germline trimming cut 5 bases from V and 2 bases from J; bases unmatched to any gene: 7. For the CDR3, the DNA is TGTGCCTGGGGAGTGACTAGCGGACCCTACGAGCAGTACTTC. It translates to CAWGVTSGPYEQYF.

The V and J genes are TRBV27 and TRBJ2-1; D ambiguous. This CDR3 region has 14 residues. CDR1 and CDR2 from the germline V gene are MNHEY and SMNVEV (reference sequence). Trimming cost V 6 bases and J 3 bases, with 12 bases left between them. CDR3 region: CASRAPRFYNEQFF. The CDR3 DNA follows: TGTGCCAGCAGAGCCCCCCGCTTCTACAATGAGCAGTTCTTC.

This chain uses TRBV5-6 with TRBJ2-1; TRBD1 is a possible D gene (6 bases). Germline values: CDR1 SGHDT, CDR2 YYEEEE. The V end was cut by 0 bases, the J end by 7 bases, with 11 bases between. There are 14 residues in the CDR3. The CDR3 DNA follows: TGTGCCAGCAGCTTGGTCCAGGGGCGGAATGAGCAGTTCTTC. The encoded protein is CASSLVQGRNEQFF. Combining the CDR3 with reference TRBV5-6 and TRBJ2-1 gives the whole variable domain DAGVTQSPTHLIKTRGQQVTLRCSPKSGHDTVSWYQQALGQGPQFIFQYYEEEERQRGNFPDRFSGHQFPNYSSELNVNALLLGDSALYLCASSLVQGRNEQFFGPGTRLTVL.